These 7 T cell receptor beta chains originate from one sample sequenced in a study of T cells in Graves' hyperthyroidism and ophthalmopathy. From RNA transcripts, TCR beta CDR3 regions were amplified. In the first-round RT-PCR of the TCR CDR3, the HTBI primer set was used. TCRdb redid the calling of the multiplex PCR reads with MiXCR, one entry per CDR3 protein. Of hundreds of thousands of distinct CDR3 sequences in the sample, around 20% were seen once. The specimen was blood. Every receptor here comes from a woman aged 45-59 years with Graves' hyperthyroidism that later progressed to Graves' ophthalmopathy.

This clonotype came up many times. The chain links TRBV10-3 to TRBJ2-3; 7 bases match TRBD2. Germline lookup yields CDR1 ENHRY and CDR2 SYGVKD. This CDR3 region has 15 residues. Unmatched junction bases numbered 6, after V lost 3 bases and J lost 3 bases. CDR3 DNA sequence: TGTGCCATCAGTGATTATCAGCGGGGAACAGATACGCAGTATTTT. Its translation: CAISDYQRGTDTQYF.

This clonotype appeared many times. V and J are TRBV3-1 and TRBJ1-6; 7 bases agree with TRBD1. The CDR3 spans 16 residues. Trimming removed 5 bases from V and 0 bases from J; junction bases left unmatched: 4. Looked up from germline, CDR1 is LGHDT and CDR2 is YNNKEL (reference sequence). The CDR3 loop reads CASSGQAYSYNSPLHF. In DNA, the CDR3 is TGTGCCAGCAGCGGACAGGCTTACTCCTATAATTCACCCCTCCACTTT.

There are a few counts of this clonotype. The chain is built from TRBV27 and TRBJ2-5; 15 nucleotides agree with TRBD2. Looked up from germline, CDR1 is MNHEY and CDR2 is SMNVEV (reference sequence). The ends lost 1 base at V and 7 bases at J; junction bases unmatched: 13. The CDR3 sequence is 19 residues long. The CDR3 bases are TGTGCCAGCAGTTTATTGGGGACTAGCGGGGGGCCCCCTTTTCGGACCCAGTACTTC. Translating it yields CASSLLGTSGGPPFRTQYF.

There are a few counts of this clonotype. This chain connects TRBV6-2 or TRBV6-3 to TRBJ1-5, with D tentatively TRBD1 (5 bases). This CDR3 contains 14 residues. The V gene lost 2 bases and the J gene lost 3 bases, with 8 bases spanning the gap. Germline loops: CDR1 MNHEY, CDR2 SVGEGT. CDR3 DNA: TGTGCCAGCAGTTACGGGGGGTTCAATCAGCCCCAGCATTTT. Its protein product is CASSYGGFNQPQHF.

In its sample, this clonotype was seen many times. One end of the junction is discordant with germline, which a read error may explain. The chain has TRBV5-1 and TRBJ2-6, with D possibly matching TRBD2 (5 bases). CDR1 is SGHRS, CDR2 YFSETQ, per germline. The length of the CDR3 is 15 residues. As DNA, the CDR3 is TGTGCCAGCAGCTTGGGAGTCTCTGGGGCCAACGTCCTGACTTTC. It yields the protein CASSLGVSGANVLTF.

V is TRBV5-5 and J is TRBJ2-2; a possible D gene is TRBD2 (6 bases). The CDR3 length is 13 residues. Per germline, CDR1 SGHKS and CDR2 YYEKEE (reference sequence). Trimming shortened V by 3 bases and J by 8 bases, and 11 bases separated the two germline ends. In DNA, the CDR3 is TGTGCCAGCAGCTGGGACTTTAGAGGGGAGCTGTTTTTT. It is translated as CASSWDFRGELFF.

This clonotype was counted many times. The chain joins TRBV3-1 to TRBJ1-6; D remains ambiguous. The CDR3 runs 15 residues. Germline CDR1 and CDR2: LGHDT and YNNKEL (reference sequence). The V end lost 0 bases, the J end lost 9 bases, and 12 bases lay between the germline ends. CDR3 DNA sequence: TGTGCCAGCAGCCAAGACTGGGAAAATAGTTCACCCCTCCACTTT. It specifies CASSQDWENSSPLHF.